The next 5 T cell receptor beta chains were all read from a single sample in a study of cytomegalovirus exposure and HLA in healthy donors (dated by TCRdb to about 2017). Library prep was done by the immunoSEQ multiplex PCR assay. A mixture of 60 forward primers for TCR Vbeta segments and 13 reverse primers for TCR Jbeta segments was used in the multiplex PCR. This immuneACCESS table, as held by TCRdb, lists in-frame sequences with V and J called but not all clones. Of the missing ones, under half trace to an unresolved V gene in checked studies; the others have no known cause. The table for this sample lists about 100,000 clones; roughly three quarters of them were counted only once. The biggest ten clones account for roughly 2.1% of the sample. The specimen sequenced was PBMCs. These receptor sequences come from a man aged 18 to 30 in good health and CMV-seronegative.

The rearrangement uses TRBV27 and TRBJ2-1, with D tentatively TRBD2 (5 bases). The CDR3 totals 15 residues. Germline V gene data show CDR1 as MNHEY and CDR2 as SMNVEV (reference sequence). V was clipped by 4 bases and J by 9 bases, with 19 bases between them. The CDR3 loop is CASSSHRTARGEQFF. In nucleotides, the CDR3 is TGTGCCAGCAGTTCCCACCGGACTGCTCGTGGTGAGCAGTTCTTC.

The chain uses TRBV7-9 and TRBJ2-3; D uncertain. Per germline, CDR1 SEHNR and CDR2 FQNEAQ (reference sequence). This CDR3 has 15 residues. Trimming took 5 bases from V and 2 from J, leaving 14 bases between them. CDR3 DNA: TGTGCCAGCAGCCCACGTGAGATCACCACAGATACGCAGTATTTT. Protein sequence: CASSPREITTDTQYF.

V usage is TRBV9 and J usage is TRBJ1-6, with 8 bases lining up with TRBD1. This CDR3 region has 15 residues. V gave up 2 bases and J gave up 10 bases; unmatched junction bases: 8. Germline V CDR1 and CDR2: SGDLS, YYNGEE. The DNA of the CDR3 is TGTGCCAGCAGCGTTTCGACAGGGGCAGGCTCACCCCTCCACTTT. Protein product: CASSVSTGAGSPLHF.

This rearrangement joins TRBV28 to TRBJ2-3; a weak D match, TRBD2 (5 bases). This CDR3 comprises 15 residues. Deletions cut 5 bases from V and 5 bases from J, with 17 bases between. Per the germline V gene, CDR1 is MDHEN and CDR2 is SYDVKM. The CDR3 protein is CASSPGPTRGDTQYF. The CDR3 DNA reads TGTGCCAGCAGTCCCGGGCCAACTCGGGGAGATACGCAGTATTTT.

The V and J genes are TRBV10-3 and TRBJ2-7; the match to TRBD1 covers 8 bases. J was trimmed by 0 bases and V by 4 bases; bases with no gene match: 2. The length of the CDR3 is 14 residues. The germline V gene encodes CDR1 ENHRY and CDR2 SYGVKD. The CDR3 protein is CAISGDRSSYEQYF. The CDR3 DNA follows: TGTGCCATCAGTGGGGACAGGAGCTCCTACGAGCAGTACTTC.